The entry below gives a single T cell receptor beta chain sequence along with its context. Its antigen is still unknown. The assay was immunoSEQ multiplex PCR, and TCRdb's table has in-frame clones only and misses some. The sample shows about 85,000 clones, over 75% of them seen only once. This sample is drawn from a study of identifying expanded T cells in peripheral blood. Study-wide results and limits: Variance in clone template counts between roughly two-week samples significantly increased with total template count across all healthy donors. About 1.2 clones differed between technical replicates, versus roughly 16 and 20 over time.

No infections or other immune events were documented during collection. V shed 3 bases and J shed 0 bases, with 6 bases lying between them. CDR1 is MDHEN and CDR2 is SYDVKM in the germline V gene. The CDR3 length is 14 residues. The source material was blood. The origin of this receptor is a person aged 18-70 years in good health. This sequence joins TRBV28 and TRBJ1-5; D gene unclear. CDR3 residues: CASSFGGSNQPQHF. For the CDR3, the DNA is TGTGCCAGCAGTTTTGGCGGTAGCAATCAGCCCCAGCATTTT.